This T cell receptor (beta chain) was recovered during a study of shared clonotypes between healthy human individuals. Only in-frame clones appear in the TCRdb table, and some are missing; sequencing was by immunoSEQ multiplex PCR. The sample consists of 2 million to 2.5 million clones, around 93% of them appearing once. This CDR3 has 14 residues. Germline CDR1 and CDR2: LNHDA and SQIVND (reference sequence). The germline V and J ends were trimmed by 3 bases and 5 bases, with 13 bases remaining between them. The receptor was isolated from a man in his late teens or twenties in good health. Some clones in this sample may be carry-over from other donors' samples. The V call is TRBV19, the J call TRBJ1-2; no clear D gene. The sequenced material came from naive CD4+ T cells from PBMCs. The subset is: CD45RA+ positively selected. CDR3 protein: CASSIRAGEYGYTF. CDR3 DNA: TGTGCCAGTAGTATCCGGGCGGGTGAATATGGCTACACCTTC.